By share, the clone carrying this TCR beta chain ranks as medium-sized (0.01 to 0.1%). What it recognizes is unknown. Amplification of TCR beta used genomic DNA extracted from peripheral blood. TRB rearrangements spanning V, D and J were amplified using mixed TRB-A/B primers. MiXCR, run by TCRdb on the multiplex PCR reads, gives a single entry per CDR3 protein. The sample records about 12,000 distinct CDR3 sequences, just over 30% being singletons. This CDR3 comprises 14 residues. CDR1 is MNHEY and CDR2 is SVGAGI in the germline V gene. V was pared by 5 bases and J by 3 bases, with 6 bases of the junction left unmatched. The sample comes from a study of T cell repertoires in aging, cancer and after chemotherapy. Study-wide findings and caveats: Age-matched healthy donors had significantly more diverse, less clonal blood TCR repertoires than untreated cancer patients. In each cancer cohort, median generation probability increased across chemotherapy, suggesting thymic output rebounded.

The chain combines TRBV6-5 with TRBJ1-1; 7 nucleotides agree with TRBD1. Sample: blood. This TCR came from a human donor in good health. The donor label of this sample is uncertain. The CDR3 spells CASSRQGGHTEAFF. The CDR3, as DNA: TGTGCCAGCAGTCGACAGGGAGGGCACACTGAAGCTTTCTTT.